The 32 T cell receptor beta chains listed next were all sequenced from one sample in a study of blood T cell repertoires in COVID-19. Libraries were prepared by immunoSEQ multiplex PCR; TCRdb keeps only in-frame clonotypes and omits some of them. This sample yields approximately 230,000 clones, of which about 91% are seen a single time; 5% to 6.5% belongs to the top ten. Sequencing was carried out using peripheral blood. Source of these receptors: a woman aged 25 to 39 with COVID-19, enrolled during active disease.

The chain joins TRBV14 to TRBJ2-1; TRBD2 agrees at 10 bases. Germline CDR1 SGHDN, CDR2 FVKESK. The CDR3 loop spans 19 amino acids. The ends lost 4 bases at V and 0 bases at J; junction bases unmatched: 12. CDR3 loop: CASSLGASGGTTSYNEQFF. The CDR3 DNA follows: TGTGCCAGCAGCCTAGGGGCTAGCGGGGGTACTACCTCCTACAATGAGCAGTTCTTC.

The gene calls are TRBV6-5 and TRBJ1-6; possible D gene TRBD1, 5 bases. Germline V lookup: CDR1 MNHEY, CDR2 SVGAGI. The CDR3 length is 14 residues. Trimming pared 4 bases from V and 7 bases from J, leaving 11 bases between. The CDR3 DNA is TGTGCCAGCAGTTCTCTGACAGAAAATTCACCCCTCCACTTT. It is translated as CASSSLTENSPLHF.

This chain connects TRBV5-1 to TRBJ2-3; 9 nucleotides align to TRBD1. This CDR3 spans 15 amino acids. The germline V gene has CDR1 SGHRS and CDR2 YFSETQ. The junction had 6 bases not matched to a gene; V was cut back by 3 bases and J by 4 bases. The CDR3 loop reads CASSSGTGRSDTQYF. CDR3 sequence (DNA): TGCGCCAGCAGCTCAGGGACAGGGAGGTCAGATACGCAGTATTTT.

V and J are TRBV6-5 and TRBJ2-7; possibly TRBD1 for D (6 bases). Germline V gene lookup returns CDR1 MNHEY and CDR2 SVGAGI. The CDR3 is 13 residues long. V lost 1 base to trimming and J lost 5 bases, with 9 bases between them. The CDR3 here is CASSYFRDNEQYF. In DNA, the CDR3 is TGTGCCAGCAGTTACTTCAGGGACAACGAGCAGTACTTC.

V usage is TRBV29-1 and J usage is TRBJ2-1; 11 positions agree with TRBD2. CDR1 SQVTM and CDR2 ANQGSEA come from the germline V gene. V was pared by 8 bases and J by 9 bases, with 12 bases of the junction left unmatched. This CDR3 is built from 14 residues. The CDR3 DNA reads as TGCAGCCTACGGACTAGCGGGTTTAAGGTTGAGCAGTTCTTC. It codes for CSLRTSGFKVEQFF.

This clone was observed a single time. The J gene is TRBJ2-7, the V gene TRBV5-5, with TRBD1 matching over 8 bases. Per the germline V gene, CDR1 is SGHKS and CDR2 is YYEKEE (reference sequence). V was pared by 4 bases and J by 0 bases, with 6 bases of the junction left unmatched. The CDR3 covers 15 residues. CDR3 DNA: TGTGCCAGCAGCCGAGGGACAGGAATCTCCTACGAGCAGTACGTC. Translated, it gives CASSRGTGISYEQYV.

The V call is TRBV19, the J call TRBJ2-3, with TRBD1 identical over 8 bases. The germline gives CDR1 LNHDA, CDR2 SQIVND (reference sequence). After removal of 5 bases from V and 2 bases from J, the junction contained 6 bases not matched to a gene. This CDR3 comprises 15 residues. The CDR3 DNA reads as TGTGCCAGTAGTTCTGTACAGGGGGTCACAGATACGCAGTATTTT. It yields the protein CASSSVQGVTDTQYF.

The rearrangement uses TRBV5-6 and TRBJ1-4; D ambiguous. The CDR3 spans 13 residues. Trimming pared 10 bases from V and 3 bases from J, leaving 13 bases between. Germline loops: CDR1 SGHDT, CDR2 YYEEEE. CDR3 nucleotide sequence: TGTGCCGACACGGGGAACCCTAATGAAAAACTGTTTTTT. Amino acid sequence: CADTGNPNEKLFF.

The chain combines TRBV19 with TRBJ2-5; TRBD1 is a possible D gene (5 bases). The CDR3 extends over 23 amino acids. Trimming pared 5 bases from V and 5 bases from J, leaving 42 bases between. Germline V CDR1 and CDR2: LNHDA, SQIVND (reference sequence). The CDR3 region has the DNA TGTGCCAGTAGTCCTGGGGCCTGGCGGTTCCTCACCCAGGCATTCTCCGACTCCGAGACCCAGTACTTC. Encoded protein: CASSPGAWRFLTQAFSDSETQYF.

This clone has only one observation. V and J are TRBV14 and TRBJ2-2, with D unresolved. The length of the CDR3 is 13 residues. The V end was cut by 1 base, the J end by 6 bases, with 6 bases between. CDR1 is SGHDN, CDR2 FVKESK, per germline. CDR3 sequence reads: CASSQGRSGELFF. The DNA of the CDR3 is TGTGCCAGCAGCCAAGGTCGGTCCGGGGAGCTGTTTTTT. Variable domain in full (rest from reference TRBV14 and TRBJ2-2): EAGVTQFPSHSVIEKGQTVTLRCDPISGHDNLYWYRRVMGKEIKFLLHFVKESKQDESGMPNNRFLAERTGGTYSTLKVQPAELEDSGVYFCASSQGRSGELFFGEGSRLTVL.

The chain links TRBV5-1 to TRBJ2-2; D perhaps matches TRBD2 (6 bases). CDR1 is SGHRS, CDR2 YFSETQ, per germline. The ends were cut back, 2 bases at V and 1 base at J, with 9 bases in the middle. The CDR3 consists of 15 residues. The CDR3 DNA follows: TGCGCCAGCAGCTTCGGCGGGGAGAACACCGGGGAGCTGTTTTTT. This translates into CASSFGGENTGELFF.

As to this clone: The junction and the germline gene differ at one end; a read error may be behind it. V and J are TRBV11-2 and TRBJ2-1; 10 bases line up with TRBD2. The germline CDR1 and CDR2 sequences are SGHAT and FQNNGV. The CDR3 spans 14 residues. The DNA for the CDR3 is TGTGCCAGCTGCTTAGCGGGAGGTGTAAATGAGCAGTTCTTC. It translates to CASCLAGGVNEQFF.

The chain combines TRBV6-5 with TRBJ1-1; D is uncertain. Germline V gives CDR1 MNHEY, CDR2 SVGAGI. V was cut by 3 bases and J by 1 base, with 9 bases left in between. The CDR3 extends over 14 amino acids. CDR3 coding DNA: TGTGCCAGCAGTTATCGGTCAGGGAACACTGAAGCTTTCTTT. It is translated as CASSYRSGNTEAFF.

CDR3 region: CASSVTGQGTEAFF. DNA for the CDR3: TGTGCCAGCAGTGTAACGGGACAGGGGACTGAAGCTTTCTTT. This rearrangement joins TRBV28 to TRBJ1-1, with 10 positions matching TRBD1. The CDR3 is made up of 14 amino acids. With V trimmed by 5 bases and J by 5 bases, 5 bases remained unmatched. CDR1 MDHEN and CDR2 SYDVKM come from the germline V gene.

CDR3 bases: TGTGCCAGCAGTGGGGAGGGTATTCTAGCCAAAAACATTCAGTACTTC. It translates to CASSGEGILAKNIQYF. The V call is TRBV2, the J call TRBJ2-4, with 7 bases identical to TRBD2. Germline CDR1 and CDR2: SNHLY and FYNNEI. The J segment lost 0 bases and the V segment lost 4 bases, leaving 6 bases of the junction unmatched. The CDR3 extends over 16 amino acids.

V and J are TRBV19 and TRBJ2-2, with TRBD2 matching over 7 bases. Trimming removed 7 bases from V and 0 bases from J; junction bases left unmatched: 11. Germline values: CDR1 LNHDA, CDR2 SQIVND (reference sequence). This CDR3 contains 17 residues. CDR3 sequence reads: CASNRGPSGSNTGELFF. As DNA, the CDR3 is TGTGCCAGTAACCGAGGTCCTAGCGGATCGAACACCGGGGAGCTGTTTTTT.

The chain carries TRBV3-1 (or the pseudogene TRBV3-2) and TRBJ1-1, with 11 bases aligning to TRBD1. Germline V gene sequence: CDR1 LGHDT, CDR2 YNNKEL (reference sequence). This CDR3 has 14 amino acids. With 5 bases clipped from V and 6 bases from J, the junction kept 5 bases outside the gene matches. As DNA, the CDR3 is TGTGCCAGCAGCTGGGGGGACAGGGGGTCTGAAGCTTTCTTT. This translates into CASSWGDRGSEAFF.

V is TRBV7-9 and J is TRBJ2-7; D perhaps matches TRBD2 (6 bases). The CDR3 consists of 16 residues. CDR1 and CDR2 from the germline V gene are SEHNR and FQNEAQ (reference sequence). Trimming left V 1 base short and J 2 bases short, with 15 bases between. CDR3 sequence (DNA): TGTGCCAGCAGCTTAGGAGGCGGGACCGTCCCCTACGAGCAGTACTTC. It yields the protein CASSLGGGTVPYEQYF.

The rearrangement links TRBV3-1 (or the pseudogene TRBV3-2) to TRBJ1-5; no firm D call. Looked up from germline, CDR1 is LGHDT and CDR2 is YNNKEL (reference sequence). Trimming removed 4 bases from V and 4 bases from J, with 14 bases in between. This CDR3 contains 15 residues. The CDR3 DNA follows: TGTGCCAGCAGCCTCTCTGTTGTAGCAAATCAGCCCCAGCATTTT. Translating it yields CASSLSVVANQPQHF.

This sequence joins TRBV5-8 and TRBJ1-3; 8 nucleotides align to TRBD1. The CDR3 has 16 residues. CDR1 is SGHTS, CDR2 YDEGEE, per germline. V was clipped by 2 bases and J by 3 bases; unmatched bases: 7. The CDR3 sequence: CASSLTVTGGGNTIYF. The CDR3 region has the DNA TGTGCCAGCAGCTTAACAGTTACAGGGGGTGGAAACACCATATATTTT.

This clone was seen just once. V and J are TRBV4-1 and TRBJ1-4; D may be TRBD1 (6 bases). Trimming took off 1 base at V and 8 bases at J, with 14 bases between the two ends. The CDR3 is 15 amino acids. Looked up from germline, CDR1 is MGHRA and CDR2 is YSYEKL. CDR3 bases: TGCGCCAGCAGCCAAGCCGACAGGATTATAGAAAAACTGTTTTTT. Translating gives CASSQADRIIEKLFF.

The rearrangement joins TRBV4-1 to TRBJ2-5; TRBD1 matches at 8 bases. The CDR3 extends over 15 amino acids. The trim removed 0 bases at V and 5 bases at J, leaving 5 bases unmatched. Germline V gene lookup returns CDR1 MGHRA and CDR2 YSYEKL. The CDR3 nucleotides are TGCGCCAGCAGCCAAGAAGTGACAGGGGATGAGACCCAGTACTTC. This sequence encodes CASSQEVTGDETQYF.

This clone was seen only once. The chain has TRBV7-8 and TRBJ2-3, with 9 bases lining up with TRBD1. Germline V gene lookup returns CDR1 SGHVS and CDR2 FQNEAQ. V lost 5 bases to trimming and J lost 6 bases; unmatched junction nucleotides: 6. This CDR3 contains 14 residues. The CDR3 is CASSQNRGLDTQYF. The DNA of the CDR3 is TGTGCCAGCAGCCAGAACAGGGGGCTGGATACGCAGTATTTT.

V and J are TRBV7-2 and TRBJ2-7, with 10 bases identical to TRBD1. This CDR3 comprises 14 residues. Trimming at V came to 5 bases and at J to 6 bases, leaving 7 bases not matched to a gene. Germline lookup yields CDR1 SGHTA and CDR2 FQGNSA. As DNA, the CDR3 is TGTGCCAGCAGCCCTCGGACAGGGGGAGGCGAGCAGTACGTC. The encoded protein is CASSPRTGGGEQYV.

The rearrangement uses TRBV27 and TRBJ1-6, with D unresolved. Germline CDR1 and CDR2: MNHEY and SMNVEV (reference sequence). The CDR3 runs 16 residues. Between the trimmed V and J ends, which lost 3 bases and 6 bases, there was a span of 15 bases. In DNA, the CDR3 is TGTGCCAGCAGTTTGAGGGTCCCCACCGCTAATTCACCCCTCCACTTT. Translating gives CASSLRVPTANSPLHF.

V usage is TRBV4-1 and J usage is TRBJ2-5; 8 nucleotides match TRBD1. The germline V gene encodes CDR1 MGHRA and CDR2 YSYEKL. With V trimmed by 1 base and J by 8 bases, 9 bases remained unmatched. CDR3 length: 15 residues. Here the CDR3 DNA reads TGCGCCAGCAGCCAAGCGACGACTCAGGGGGCAACCCAGTACTTC. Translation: CASSQATTQGATQYF.

CDR3 residues: CASSLGKGAGEQYF. Written as DNA, the CDR3 is TGTGCCAGCAGCTTAGGGAAGGGGGCAGGCGAGCAGTACTTC. The J gene is TRBJ2-7, the V gene TRBV13, with TRBD1 matching over 7 bases. The CDR3 consists of 14 residues. Trimming at V came to 0 bases and at J to 6 bases, leaving 5 bases not matched to a gene. The germline V gene has CDR1 PRHDT and CDR2 FYEKMQ (reference sequence).

The CDR3 DNA is TGTGCCAGCAGCATTGGACACGCACCCTTGAACACTGAAGCTTTCTTT. Its protein is CASSIGHAPLNTEAFF. V is TRBV11-3 and J is TRBJ1-1, with D possibly being TRBD1 (5 bases). This CDR3 comprises 16 residues. Germline assignment: CDR1 SGHNT and CDR2 YENEEA. The V and J ends lost 5 bases and 0 bases respectively, with 16 bases between them.

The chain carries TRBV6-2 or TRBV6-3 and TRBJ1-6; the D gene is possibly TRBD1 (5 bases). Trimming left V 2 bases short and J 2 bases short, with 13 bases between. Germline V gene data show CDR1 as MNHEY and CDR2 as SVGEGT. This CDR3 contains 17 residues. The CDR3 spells CASSYASPGTYNSPLHF. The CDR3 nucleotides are TGTGCCAGCAGTTACGCCAGCCCAGGGACCTATAATTCACCCCTCCACTTT.

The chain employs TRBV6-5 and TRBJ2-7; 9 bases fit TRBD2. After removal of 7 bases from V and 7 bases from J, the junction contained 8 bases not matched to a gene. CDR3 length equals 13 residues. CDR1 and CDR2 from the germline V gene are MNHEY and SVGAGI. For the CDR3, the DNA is TGTGCCAGCAACCCTAGCGGGGTGAGAGAGCAGTACGTC. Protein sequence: CASNPSGVREQYV.

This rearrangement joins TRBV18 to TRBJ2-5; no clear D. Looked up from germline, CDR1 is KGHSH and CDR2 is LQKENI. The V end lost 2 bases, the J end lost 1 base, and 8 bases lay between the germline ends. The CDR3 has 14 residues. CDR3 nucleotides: TGTGCCAGCTCACCAATGCAAGCCCAAGAGACCCAGTACTTC. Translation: CASSPMQAQETQYF.

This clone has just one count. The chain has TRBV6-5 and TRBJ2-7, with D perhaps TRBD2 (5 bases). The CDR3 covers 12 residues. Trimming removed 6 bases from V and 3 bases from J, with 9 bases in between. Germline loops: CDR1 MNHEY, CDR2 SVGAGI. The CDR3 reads CASSREYYEQYV. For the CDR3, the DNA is TGTGCCAGCAGCCGGGAATACTACGAGCAGTACGTC.